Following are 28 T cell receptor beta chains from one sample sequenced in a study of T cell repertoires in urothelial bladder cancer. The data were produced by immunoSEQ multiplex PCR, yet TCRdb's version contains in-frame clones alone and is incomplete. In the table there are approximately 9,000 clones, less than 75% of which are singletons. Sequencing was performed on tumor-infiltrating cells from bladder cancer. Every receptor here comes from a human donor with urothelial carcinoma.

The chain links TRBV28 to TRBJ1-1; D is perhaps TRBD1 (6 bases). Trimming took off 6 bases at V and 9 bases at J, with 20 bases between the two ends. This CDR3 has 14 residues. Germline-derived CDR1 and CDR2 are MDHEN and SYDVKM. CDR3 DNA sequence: TGTGCCAGCAGGAACCAGGGGACGGCCGTTCAAGCTTTCTTT. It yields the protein CASRNQGTAVQAFF.

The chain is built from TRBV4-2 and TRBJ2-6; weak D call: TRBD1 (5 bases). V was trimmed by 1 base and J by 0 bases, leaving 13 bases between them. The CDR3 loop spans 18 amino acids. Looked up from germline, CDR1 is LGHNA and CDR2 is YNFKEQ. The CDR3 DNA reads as TGTGCCAGCAGCCAAGGTGATCAGGGCTTCTCTGGGGCCAACGTCCTGACTTTC. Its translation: CASSQGDQGFSGANVLTF.

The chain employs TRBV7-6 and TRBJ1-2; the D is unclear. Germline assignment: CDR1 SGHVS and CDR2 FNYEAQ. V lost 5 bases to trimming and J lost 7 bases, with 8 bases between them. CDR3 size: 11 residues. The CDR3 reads CASSPNFGYTF. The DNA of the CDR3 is TGTGCCAGCAGCCCTAATTTTGGCTACACCTTC.

CDR3 protein: CASSVSVTSGGRDTQYF. Here the CDR3 DNA reads TGTGCCAGCAGCGTATCTGTGACTAGCGGGGGAAGAGATACGCAGTATTTT. The rearrangement joins TRBV9 to TRBJ2-3; TRBD2 matches at 12 bases. Germline V gives CDR1 SGDLS, CDR2 YYNGEE. This CDR3 has 17 residues. Unmatched junction bases numbered 8, after V lost 1 base and J lost 5 bases. The whole variable domain, remainder taken from reference TRBV9 and TRBJ2-3, is DSGVTQTPKHLITATGQRVTLRCSPRSGDLSVYWYQQSLDQGLQFLIQYYNGEERAKGNILERFSAQQFPDLHSELNLSSLELGDSALYFCASSVSVTSGGRDTQYFGPGTRLTVL.

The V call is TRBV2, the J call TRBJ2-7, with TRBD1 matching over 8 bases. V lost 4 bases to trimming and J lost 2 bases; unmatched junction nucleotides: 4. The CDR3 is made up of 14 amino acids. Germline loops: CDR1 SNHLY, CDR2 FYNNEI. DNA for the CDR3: TGTGCCAGCAGTGGGGGGACAGGCACCTACGAGCAGTACTTC. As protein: CASSGGTGTYEQYF.

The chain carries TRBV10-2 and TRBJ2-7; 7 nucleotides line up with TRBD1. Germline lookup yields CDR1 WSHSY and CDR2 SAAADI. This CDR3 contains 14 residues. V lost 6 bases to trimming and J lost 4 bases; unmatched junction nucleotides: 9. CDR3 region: CASSRDSTIYEQYF. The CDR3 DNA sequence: TGCGCCAGCAGCCGGGACAGCACTATTTACGAGCAGTACTTC.

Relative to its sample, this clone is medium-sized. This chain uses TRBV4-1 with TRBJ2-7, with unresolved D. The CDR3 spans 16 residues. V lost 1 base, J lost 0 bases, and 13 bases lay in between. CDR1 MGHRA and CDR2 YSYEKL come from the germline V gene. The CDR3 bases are TGCGCCAGCAGCCAAGGTTCCCAGGCCAGCTCCTACGAGCAGTACTTC. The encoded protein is CASSQGSQASSYEQYF.

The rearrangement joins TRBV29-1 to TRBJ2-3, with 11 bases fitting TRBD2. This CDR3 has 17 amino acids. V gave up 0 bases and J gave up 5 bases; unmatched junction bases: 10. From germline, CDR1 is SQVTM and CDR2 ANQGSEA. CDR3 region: CSVEDWITSGGKDTQYF. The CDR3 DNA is TGCAGCGTTGAAGATTGGATAACTAGCGGGGGTAAAGATACGCAGTATTTT.

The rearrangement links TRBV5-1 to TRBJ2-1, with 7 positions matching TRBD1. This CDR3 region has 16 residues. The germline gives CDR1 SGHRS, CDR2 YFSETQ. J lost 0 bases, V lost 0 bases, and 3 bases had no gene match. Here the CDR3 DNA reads TGCGCCAGCAGCTTGGAAAACAGGGGCTCCTACAATGAGCAGTTCTTC. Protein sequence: CASSLENRGSYNEQFF.

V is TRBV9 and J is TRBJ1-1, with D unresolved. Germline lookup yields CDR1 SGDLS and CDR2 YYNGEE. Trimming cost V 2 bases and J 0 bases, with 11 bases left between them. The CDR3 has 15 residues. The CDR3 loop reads CASSVQEFMNTEAFF. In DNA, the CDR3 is TGTGCCAGCAGCGTTCAAGAATTCATGAACACTGAAGCTTTCTTT.

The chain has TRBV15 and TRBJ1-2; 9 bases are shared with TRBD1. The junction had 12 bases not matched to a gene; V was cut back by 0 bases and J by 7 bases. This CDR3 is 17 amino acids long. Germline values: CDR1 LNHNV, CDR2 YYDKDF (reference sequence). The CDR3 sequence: CATSRERGTGRLVGYTF. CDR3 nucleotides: TGTGCCACCAGCAGAGAGAGGGGGACAGGGCGCCTGGTTGGCTACACCTTC.

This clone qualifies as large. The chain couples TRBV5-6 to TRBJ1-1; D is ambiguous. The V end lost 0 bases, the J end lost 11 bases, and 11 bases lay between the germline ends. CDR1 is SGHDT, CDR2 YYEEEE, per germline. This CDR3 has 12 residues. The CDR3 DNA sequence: TGTGCCAGCAGCTTGGGGACGTTGGGGGCTTTCTTT. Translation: CASSLGTLGAFF.

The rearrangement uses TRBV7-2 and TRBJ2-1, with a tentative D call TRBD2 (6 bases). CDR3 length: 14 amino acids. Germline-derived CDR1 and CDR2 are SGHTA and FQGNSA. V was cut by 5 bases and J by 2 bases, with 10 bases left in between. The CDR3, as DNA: TGTGCCAGCAGCCCCTGGGGGGCCTACAATGAGCAGTTCTTC. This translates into CASSPWGAYNEQFF.

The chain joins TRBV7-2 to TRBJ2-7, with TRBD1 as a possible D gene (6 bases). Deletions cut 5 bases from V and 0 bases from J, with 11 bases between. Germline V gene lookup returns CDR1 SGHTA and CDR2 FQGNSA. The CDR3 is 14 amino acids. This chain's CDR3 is CASSIDRISYEQYF. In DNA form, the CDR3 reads TGTGCCAGCAGCATCGACAGGATCTCCTACGAGCAGTACTTC.

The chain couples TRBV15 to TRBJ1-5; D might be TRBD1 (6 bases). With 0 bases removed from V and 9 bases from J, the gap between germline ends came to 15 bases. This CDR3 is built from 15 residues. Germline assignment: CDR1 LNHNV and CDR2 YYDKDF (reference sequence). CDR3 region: CATSRDLVGGRPQHF. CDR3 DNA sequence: TGTGCCACCAGCAGAGATCTTGTTGGGGGCCGGCCCCAGCATTTT.

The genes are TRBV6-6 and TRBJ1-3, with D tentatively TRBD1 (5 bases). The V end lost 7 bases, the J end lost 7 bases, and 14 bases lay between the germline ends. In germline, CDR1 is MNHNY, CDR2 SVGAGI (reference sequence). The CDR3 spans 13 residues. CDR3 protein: CASTDSDSNTIYF. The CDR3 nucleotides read TGTGCCAGCACCGATTCCGACAGCAACACCATATATTTT.

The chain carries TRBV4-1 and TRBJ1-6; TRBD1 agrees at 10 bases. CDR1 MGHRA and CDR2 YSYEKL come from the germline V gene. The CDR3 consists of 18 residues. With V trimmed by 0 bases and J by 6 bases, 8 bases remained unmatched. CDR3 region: CASSQDPRTGGFNSPLHF. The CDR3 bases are TGCGCCAGCAGCCAAGATCCCCGGACAGGGGGGTTTAATTCACCCCTCCACTTT.

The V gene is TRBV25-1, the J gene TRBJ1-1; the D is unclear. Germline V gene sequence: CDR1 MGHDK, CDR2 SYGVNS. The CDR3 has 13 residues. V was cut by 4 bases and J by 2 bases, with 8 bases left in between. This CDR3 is CASSGPGNTEAFF. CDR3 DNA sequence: TGTGCCAGCAGTGGTCCAGGTAACACTGAAGCTTTCTTT.

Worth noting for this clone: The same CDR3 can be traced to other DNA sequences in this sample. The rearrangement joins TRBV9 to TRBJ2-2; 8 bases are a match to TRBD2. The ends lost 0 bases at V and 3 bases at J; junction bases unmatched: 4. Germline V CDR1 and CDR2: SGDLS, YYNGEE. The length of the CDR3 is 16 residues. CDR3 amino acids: CASSVDPGGYTGELFF. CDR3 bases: TGTGCCAGCAGCGTAGATCCGGGAGGGTACACCGGGGAGCTGTTTTTT. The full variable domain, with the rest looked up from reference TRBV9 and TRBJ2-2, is DSGVTQTPKHLITATGQRVTLRCSPRSGDLSVYWYQQSLDQGLQFLIQYYNGEERAKGNILERFSAQQFPDLHSELNLSSLELGDSALYFCASSVDPGGYTGELFFGEGSRLTVL.

The CDR3 region has the DNA TGTGCCAGCAGCTTAGATTCAGCCCCCTCTAGAGAGCAGTTCTTC. It codes for CASSLDSAPSREQFF. The V gene is TRBV11-2, the J gene TRBJ2-1, with D uncertain. CDR1 is SGHAT, CDR2 FQNNGV, per germline. The CDR3 runs 15 residues. Trimming stripped 0 bases from V and 10 bases from J, with 16 bases between.

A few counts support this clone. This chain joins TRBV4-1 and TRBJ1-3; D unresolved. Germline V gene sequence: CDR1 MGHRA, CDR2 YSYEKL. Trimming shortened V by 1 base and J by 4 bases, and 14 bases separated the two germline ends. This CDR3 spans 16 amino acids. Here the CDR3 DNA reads TGCGCCAGCAGCCAAGGGATGGGTCCATTGGGAAACACCATATATTTT. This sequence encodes CASSQGMGPLGNTIYF.

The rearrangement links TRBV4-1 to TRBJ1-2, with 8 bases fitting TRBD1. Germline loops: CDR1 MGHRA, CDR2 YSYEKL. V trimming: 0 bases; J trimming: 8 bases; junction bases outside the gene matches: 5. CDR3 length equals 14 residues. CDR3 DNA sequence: TGCGCCAGCAGCCAAGACGGACAGGGCGGAGGCTACACCTTC. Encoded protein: CASSQDGQGGGYTF.

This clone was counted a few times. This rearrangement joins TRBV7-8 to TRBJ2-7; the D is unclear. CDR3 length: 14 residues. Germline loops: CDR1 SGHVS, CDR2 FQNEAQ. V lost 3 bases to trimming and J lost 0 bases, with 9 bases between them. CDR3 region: CASSLAESSYEQYF. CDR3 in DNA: TGTGCCAGCAGCTTGGCGGAGAGCTCCTACGAGCAGTACTTC.

For the CDR3, the DNA is TGTGCCAGCACATACAACACCGGGGAGCTGTTTTTT. This translates into CASTYNTGELFF. The chain has TRBV28 and TRBJ2-2; D gene ambiguous. V was trimmed by 7 bases and J by 2 bases, leaving 5 bases between them. Looked up from germline, CDR1 is MDHEN and CDR2 is SYDVKM. This CDR3 is built from 12 residues.

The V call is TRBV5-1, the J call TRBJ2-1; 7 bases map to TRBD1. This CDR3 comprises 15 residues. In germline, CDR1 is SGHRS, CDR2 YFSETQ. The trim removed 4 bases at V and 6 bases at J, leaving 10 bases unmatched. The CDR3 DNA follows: TGCGCCAGCAGCATACCCCTTTCAGGGGGCAATGAGCAGTTCTTC. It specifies CASSIPLSGGNEQFF.

CDR3 residues: CASSFFNNEQFF. CDR3 coding DNA: TGTGCCAGCAGCTTTTTTAACAATGAGCAGTTCTTC. This chain joins TRBV5-4 and TRBJ2-1; no reliable D call. Between the trimmed V and J ends, which lost 2 bases and 5 bases, there was a span of 5 bases. The V gene's germline CDR1 is SGHNT and CDR2 YYREEE (reference sequence). The CDR3 totals 12 residues.

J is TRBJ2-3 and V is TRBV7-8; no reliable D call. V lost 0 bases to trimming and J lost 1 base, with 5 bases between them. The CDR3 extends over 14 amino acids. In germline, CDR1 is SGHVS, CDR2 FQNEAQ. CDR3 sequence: CASSLAYGTDTQYF. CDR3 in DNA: TGTGCCAGCAGCTTAGCGTACGGCACAGATACGCAGTATTTT.

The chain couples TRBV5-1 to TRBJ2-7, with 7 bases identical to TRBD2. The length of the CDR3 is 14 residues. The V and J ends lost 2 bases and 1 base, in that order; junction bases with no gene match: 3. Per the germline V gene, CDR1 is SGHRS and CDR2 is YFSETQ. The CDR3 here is CASSFGGLSYEQYF. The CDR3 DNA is TGCGCCAGCAGCTTTGGGGGACTATCCTACGAGCAGTACTTC.